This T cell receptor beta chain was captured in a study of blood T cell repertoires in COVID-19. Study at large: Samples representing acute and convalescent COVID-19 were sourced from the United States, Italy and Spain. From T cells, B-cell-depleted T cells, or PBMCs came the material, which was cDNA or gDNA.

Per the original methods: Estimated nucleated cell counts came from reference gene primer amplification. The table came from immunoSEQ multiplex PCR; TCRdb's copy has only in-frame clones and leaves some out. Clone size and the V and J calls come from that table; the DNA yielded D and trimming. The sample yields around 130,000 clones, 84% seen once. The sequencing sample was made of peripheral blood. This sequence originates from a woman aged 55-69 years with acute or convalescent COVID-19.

The DNA for the CDR3 is TGTGCCAGCAGCTTAGTCAAGAACACTGAAGCTTTCTTT. The encoded protein is CASSLVKNTEAFF. The chain carries TRBV7-9 and TRBJ1-1; no clear D gene. Germline CDR1 is SEHNR and CDR2 is FQNEAQ (reference sequence). Trimming removed 1 base from V and 1 base from J, with 4 bases in between. This CDR3 spans 13 amino acids.